The source of this T cell receptor (beta chain) is a study of blood T cell repertoires in COVID-19. Whole-study context: Nucleic acid was either cDNA or gDNA, and it came from T cells, B-cell-depleted T cells, or PBMCs.

Germline V CDR1 and CDR2: MNHNY, SVGAGI (reference sequence). Between the trimmed V and J ends, which lost 2 bases and 11 bases, there was a span of 21 bases. CDR3 size: 15 residues. TCRdb keeps only in-frame clones here, not all; method: immunoSEQ multiplex PCR. The sample lists 200,000 to 250,000 clones, 88% occurring once. Material: peripheral blood. This TCR was sampled from a woman younger than 45 with COVID-19, enrolled during active disease. The V gene is TRBV6-6, the J gene TRBJ1-1; D is uncertain. Written as DNA, the CDR3 is TGTGCCAGCAGTTACCGAGGGAGCGGGCCCCTCGCGGCTTTCTTT. Residues: CASSYRGSGPLAAFF.